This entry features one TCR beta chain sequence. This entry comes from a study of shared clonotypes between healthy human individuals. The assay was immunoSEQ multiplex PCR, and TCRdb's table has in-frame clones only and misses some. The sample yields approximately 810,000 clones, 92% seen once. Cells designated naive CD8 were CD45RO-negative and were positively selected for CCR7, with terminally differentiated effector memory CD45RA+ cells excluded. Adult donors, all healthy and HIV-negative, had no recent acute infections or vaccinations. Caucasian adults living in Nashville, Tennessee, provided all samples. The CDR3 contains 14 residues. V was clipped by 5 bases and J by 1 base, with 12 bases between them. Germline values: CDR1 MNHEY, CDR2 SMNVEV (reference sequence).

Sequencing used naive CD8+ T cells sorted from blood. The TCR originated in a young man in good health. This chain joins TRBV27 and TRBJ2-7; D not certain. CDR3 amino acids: CASSEVGRSYEQYF. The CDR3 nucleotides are TGTGCCAGCAGTGAGGTAGGACGGTCCTACGAGCAGTACTTC.